This TCR beta chain appears in the sequencing data of a study of blood T cells in healthy people across ages. The second PCR ran roughly 7 to 11 cycles with a sample-barcoded 5' primer and J-beta primers. Carrying 12 random nucleotides, a template-switch adaptor labeled each individual cDNA molecule. TCRdb called the 5' RACE reads again in MiXCR, with one record for every CDR3 protein. The sample includes about 1.6 million distinct CDR3 sequences, roughly a third of them seen just once. V trimming: 3 bases; J trimming: 4 bases; junction bases outside the gene matches: 8. The CDR3 runs 15 residues. Germline CDR1 reads DFQATT; CDR2 reads SNEGSKA (reference sequence).

The receptor was isolated from a woman in her 30s in good health. The gene calls are TRBV20-1 and TRBJ1-5, with 8 bases lining up with TRBD1. The material sequenced was blood. The CDR3 bases are TGCAGTGCTAGTTTTGGACAGGGCCCAAATCAGCCCCAGCATTTT. This encodes CSASFGQGPNQPQHF.